Many counts were recorded for the clone carrying this T cell receptor (beta chain). J lost 1 base, V lost 2 bases, and 6 bases had no gene match. The length of the CDR3 is 16 residues. This entry belongs to a study of tumor-infiltrating lymphocytes in oesophageal squamous cell carcinoma. TCRdb used MiXCR to reprocess the PCR reads, holding one entry per CDR3 protein. The sample contains 18,000 or so distinct CDR3 sequences, about 45% of which appear only once. The receptor was derived from a male donor with esophageal squamous cell carcinoma. Material: esophageal tumor tissue. This chain joins TRBV12-3 or TRBV12-4 and TRBJ2-3; the match to TRBD1 covers 7 bases. CDR3 amino acids: CASSLIQGKRTDTQYF. The CDR3 DNA follows: TGTGCCAGCAGTTTAATACAGGGGAAGCGCACAGATACGCAGTATTTT.